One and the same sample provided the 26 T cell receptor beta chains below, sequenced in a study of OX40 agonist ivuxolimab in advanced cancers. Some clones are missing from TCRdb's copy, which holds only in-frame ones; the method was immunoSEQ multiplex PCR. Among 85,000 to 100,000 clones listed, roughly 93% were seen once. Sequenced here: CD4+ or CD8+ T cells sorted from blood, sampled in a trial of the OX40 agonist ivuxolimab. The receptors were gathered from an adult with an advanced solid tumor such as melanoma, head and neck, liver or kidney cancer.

CDR3 region: CASRPGRLNTEAFF. The DNA of the CDR3 is TGTGCCAGCAGGCCAGGACGGTTGAACACTGAAGCTTTCTTT. The rearrangement joins TRBV28 to TRBJ1-1; D unclear. V was trimmed by 6 bases and J by 0 bases, leaving 11 bases between them. This CDR3 has 14 amino acids. Germline V gene sequence: CDR1 MDHEN, CDR2 SYDVKM.

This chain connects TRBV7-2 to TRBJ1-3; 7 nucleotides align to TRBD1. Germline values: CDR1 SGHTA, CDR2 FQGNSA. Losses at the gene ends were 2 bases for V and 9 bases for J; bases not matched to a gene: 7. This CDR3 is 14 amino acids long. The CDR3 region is CASSLLGQAVTIYF. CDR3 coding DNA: TGTGCCAGCAGCTTATTAGGACAGGCAGTCACCATATATTTT.

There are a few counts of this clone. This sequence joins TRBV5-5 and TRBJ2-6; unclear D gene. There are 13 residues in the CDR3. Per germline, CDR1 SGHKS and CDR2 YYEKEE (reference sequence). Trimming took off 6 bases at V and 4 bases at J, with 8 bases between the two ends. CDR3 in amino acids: CASTYPGANVLTF. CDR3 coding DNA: TGTGCCAGCACCTACCCAGGGGCCAACGTCCTGACTTTC.

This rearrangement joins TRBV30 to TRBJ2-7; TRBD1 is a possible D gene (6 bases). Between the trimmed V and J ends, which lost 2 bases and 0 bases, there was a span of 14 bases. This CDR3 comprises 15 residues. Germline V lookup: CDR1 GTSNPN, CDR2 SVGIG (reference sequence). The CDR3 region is CAWSPGQPGSYEQYV. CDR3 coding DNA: TGTGCCTGGAGTCCCGGACAGCCCGGCTCCTACGAGCAGTACGTC.

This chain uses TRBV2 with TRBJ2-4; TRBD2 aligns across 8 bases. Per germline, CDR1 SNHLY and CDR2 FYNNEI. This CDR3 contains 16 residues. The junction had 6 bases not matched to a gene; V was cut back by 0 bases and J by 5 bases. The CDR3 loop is CASSEASSGYQNIQYF. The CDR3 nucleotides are TGTGCCAGCAGTGAAGCGTCTAGCGGGTATCAAAACATTCAGTACTTC. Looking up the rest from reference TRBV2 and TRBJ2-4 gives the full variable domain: EPEVTQTPSHQVTQMGQEVILRCVPISNHLYFYWYRQILGQKVEFLVSFYNNEISEKSEIFDDQFSVERPDGSNFTLKIRSTKLEDSAMYFCASSEASSGYQNIQYFGAGTRLSVL.

The CDR3 sequence: CAWRIMGGPYGYTF. The CDR3 DNA is TGTGCCTGGAGGATAATGGGGGGCCCGTATGGCTACACCTTC. The chain recombines TRBV30 with TRBJ1-2, with D maybe TRBD1 (6 bases). Germline CDR1 is GTSNPN and CDR2 is SVGIG (reference sequence). CDR3 length equals 14 residues. Trimming took off 3 bases at V and 5 bases at J, with 16 bases between the two ends.

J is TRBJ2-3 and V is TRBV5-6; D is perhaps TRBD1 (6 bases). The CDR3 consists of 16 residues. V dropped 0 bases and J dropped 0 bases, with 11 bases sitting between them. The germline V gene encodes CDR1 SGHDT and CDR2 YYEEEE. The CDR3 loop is CASSLAPGESTDTQYF. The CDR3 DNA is TGTGCCAGCAGCTTGGCCCCAGGGGAAAGCACAGATACGCAGTATTTT.

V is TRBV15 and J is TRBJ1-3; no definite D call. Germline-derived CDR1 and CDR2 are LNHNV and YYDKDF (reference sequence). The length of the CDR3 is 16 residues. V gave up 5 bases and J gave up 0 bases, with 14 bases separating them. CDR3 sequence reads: CATSPRAPNSGNTIYF. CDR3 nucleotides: TGTGCCACCAGCCCCCGGGCCCCAAACTCTGGAAACACCATATATTTT. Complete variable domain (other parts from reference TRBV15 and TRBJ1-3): DAMVIQNPRYQVTQFGKPVTLSCSQTLNHNVMYWYQQKSSQAPKLLFHYYDKDFNNEADTPDNFQSRRPNTSFCFLDIRSPGLGDTAMYLCATSPRAPNSGNTIYFGEGSWLTVV.

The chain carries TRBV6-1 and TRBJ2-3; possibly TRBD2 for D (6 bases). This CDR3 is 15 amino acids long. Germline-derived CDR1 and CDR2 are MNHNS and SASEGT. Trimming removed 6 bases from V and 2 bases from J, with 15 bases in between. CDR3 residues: CASRPPGLSTDTQYF. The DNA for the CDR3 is TGTGCCAGCAGACCCCCGGGACTTTCCACAGATACGCAGTATTTT.

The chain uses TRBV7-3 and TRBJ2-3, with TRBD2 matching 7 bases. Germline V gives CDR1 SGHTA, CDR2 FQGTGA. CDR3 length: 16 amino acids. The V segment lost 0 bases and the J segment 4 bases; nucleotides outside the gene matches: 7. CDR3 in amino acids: CASSLTPRTSADTQYF. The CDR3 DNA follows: TGTGCCAGCAGCTTAACTCCTCGGACTAGTGCAGATACGCAGTATTTT. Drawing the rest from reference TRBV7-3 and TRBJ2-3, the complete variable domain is GAGVSQTPSNKVTEKGKYVELRCDPISGHTALYWYRQSLGQGPEFLIYFQGTGAADDSGLPNDRFFAVRPEGSVSTLKIQRTERGDSAVYLCASSLTPRTSADTQYFGPGTRLTVL.

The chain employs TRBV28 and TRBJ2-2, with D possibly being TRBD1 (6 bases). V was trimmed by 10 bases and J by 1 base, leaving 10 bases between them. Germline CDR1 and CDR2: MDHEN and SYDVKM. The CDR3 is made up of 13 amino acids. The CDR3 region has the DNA TGTGCCATCGCGACAGGGAACACCGGGGAGCTGTTTTTT. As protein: CAIATGNTGELFF.

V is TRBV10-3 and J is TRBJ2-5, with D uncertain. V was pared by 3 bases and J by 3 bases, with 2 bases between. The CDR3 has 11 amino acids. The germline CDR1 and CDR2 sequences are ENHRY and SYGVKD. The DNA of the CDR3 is TGTGCCATCAGTGAAGAAGAGACCCAGTACTTC. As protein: CAISEEETQYF.

CDR3 nucleotides: TGTGCCAGCAGCTTAATGGGGGACTCTGGAAACACCATATATTTT. Translation: CASSLMGDSGNTIYF. V and J are TRBV7-9 and TRBJ1-3, with D tentatively TRBD1 (5 bases). CDR3 length equals 15 residues. Per the germline V gene, CDR1 is SEHNR and CDR2 is FQNEAQ (reference sequence). Trimming removed 2 bases at V and 0 bases at J, with 8 bases between.

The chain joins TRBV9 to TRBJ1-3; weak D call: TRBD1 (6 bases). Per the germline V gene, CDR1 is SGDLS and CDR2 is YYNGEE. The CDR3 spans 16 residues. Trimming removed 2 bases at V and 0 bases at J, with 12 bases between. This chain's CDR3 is CASSVIPTGSGNTIYF. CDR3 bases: TGTGCCAGCAGCGTGATCCCGACAGGCTCTGGAAACACCATATATTTT.

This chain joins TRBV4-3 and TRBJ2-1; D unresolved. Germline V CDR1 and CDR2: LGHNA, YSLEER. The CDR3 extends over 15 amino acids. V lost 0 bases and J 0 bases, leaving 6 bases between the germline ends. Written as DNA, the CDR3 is TGCGCCAGCAGCCAAGACGCCGGCTCCTACAATGAGCAGTTCTTC. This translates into CASSQDAGSYNEQFF.

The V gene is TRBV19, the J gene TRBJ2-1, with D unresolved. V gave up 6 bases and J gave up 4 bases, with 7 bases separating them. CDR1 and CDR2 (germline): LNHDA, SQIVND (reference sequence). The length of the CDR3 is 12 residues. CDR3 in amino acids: CASSRSYNEQFF. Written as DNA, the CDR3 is TGTGCCAGTAGCCGTTCTTACAATGAGCAGTTCTTC.

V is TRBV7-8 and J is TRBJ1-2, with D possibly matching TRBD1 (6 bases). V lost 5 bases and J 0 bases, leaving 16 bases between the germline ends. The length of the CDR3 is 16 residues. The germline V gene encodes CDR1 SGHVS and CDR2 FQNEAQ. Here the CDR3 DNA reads TGTGCCAGCAGCCCATGGGGACAAGGAGCTAACTATGGCTACACCTTC. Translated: CASSPWGQGANYGYTF.

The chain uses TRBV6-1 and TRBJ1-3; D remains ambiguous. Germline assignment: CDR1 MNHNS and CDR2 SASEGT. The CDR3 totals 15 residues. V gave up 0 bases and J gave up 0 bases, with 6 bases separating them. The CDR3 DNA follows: TGTGCCAGCAGTGAAGCGCAGTTCTCTGGAAACACCATATATTTT. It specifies CASSEAQFSGNTIYF.

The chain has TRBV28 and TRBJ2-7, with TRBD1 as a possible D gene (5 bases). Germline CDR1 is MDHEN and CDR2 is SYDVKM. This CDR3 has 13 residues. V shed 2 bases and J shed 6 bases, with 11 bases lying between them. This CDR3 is CASSLPQGTEQYF. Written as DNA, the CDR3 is TGTGCCAGCAGTTTACCGCAGGGTACCGAGCAGTACTTC.

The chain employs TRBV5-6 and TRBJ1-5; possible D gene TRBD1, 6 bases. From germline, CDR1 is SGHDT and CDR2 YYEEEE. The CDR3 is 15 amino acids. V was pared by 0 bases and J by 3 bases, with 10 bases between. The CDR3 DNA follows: TGTGCCAGCAGCTTGGATGGGGGCTCCAATCAGCCCCAGCATTTT. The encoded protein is CASSLDGGSNQPQHF.

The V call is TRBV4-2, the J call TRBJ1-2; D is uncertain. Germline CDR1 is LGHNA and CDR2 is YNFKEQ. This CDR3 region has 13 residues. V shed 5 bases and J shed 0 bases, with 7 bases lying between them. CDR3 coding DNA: TGTGCCAGCAGCGAGACGGCTAACTATGGCTACACCTTC. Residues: CASSETANYGYTF.

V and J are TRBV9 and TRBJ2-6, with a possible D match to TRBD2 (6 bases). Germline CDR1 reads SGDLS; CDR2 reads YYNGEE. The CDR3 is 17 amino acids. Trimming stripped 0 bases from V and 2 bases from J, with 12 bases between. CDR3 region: CASSVVGRLAGANVLTF. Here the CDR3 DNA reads TGTGCCAGCAGCGTAGTAGGGAGACTAGCTGGGGCCAACGTCCTGACTTTC.

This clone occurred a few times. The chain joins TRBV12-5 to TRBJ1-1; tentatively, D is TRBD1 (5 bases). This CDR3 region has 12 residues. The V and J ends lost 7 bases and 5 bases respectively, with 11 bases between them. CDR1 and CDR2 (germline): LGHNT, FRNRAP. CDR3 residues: CASARDGTEAFF. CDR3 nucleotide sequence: TGTGCTAGTGCACGGGACGGAACTGAAGCTTTCTTT.

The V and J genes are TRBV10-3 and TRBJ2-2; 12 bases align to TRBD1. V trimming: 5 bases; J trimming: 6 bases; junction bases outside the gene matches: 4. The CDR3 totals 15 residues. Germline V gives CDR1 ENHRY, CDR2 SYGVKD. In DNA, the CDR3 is TGTGCCATCAGTTGGGACAGGGGGCCCCCCGGGGAGCTGTTTTTT. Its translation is CAISWDRGPPGELFF.

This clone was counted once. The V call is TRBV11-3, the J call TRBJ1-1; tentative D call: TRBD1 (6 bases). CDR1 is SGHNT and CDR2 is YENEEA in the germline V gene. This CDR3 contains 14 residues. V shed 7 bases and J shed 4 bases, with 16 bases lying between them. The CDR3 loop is CASTLGQTSTEAFF. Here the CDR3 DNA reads TGTGCCAGCACCCTAGGACAGACCAGCACTGAAGCTTTCTTT.

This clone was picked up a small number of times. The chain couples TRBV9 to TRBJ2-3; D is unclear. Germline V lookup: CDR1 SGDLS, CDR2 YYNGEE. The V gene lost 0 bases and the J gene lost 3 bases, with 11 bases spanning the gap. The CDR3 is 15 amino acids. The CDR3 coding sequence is TGTGCCAGCAGCGTAGTCGGTTATCTGACAGATACGCAGTATTTT. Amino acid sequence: CASSVVGYLTDTQYF.